These 11 T cell receptor beta chains originate from one sample sequenced in a study of blood T cell repertoires in COVID-19. Generated by immunoSEQ multiplex PCR, the TCRdb table keeps only in-frame clones and is missing some. This sample yields around 270,000 clones, of which around 81% are seen a single time; around 16% belongs to the top ten. The sample consisted of peripheral blood. The receptors stem from a person aged 70 to 85 with COVID-19, enrolled during active disease.

The J gene is TRBJ2-3, the V gene TRBV9; D gene ambiguous. The V end lost 0 bases, the J end lost 0 bases, and 8 bases lay between the germline ends. The CDR3 sequence is 15 residues long. From germline, CDR1 is SGDLS and CDR2 YYNGEE. The DNA of the CDR3 is TGTGCCAGCAGCGTAGGGGTCGGGAGCACAGATACGCAGTATTTT. Translated, it gives CASSVGVGSTDTQYF.

This clone showed up just once. The V and J genes are TRBV10-3 and TRBJ1-2; TRBD1 aligns across 7 bases. This CDR3 is built from 15 residues. Germline CDR1 and CDR2: ENHRY and SYGVKD. The V gene end was trimmed by 3 bases and the J gene end by 1 base; junction bases not matched to a gene: 5. The CDR3 spells CAISDGAGGNYGYTF. The CDR3 coding sequence is TGTGCCATCAGTGATGGGGCAGGGGGTAACTATGGCTACACCTTC.

The chain employs TRBV5-5 and TRBJ2-3, with D possibly matching TRBD1 (7 bases). Per germline, CDR1 SGHKS and CDR2 YYEKEE (reference sequence). This CDR3 comprises 19 residues. V was clipped by 3 bases and J by 5 bases, with 28 bases between them. CDR3 in amino acids: CASSWESAQGGKNLDTQYF. CDR3 nucleotides: TGTGCCAGCAGCTGGGAAAGTGCCCAGGGGGGCAAGAACTTAGATACGCAGTATTTT.

This chain joins TRBV6-5 and TRBJ2-7, with D perhaps matching TRBD1 (6 bases). The V end was cut by 2 bases, the J end by 0 bases, with 11 bases between. Germline V gene lookup returns CDR1 MNHEY and CDR2 SVGAGI. The CDR3 is made up of 15 amino acids. The CDR3 DNA is TGTGCCAGCAGTTACGATCAGGGGAGCTCCTACGAGCAGTACTTC. Protein sequence: CASSYDQGSSYEQYF.

This sequence joins TRBV13 and TRBJ1-6; D call uncertain. This CDR3 is built from 12 residues. The V gene's germline CDR1 is PRHDT and CDR2 FYEKMQ (reference sequence). V shed 3 bases and J shed 10 bases, with 7 bases lying between them. The CDR3, as DNA: TGTGCCAGCAGCTTTAGCAGCTCACCCCTCCACTTT. This codes for CASSFSSSPLHF.

V usage is TRBV6-5 and J usage is TRBJ2-1; tentatively, D is TRBD2 (7 bases). Germline CDR1 and CDR2: MNHEY and SVGAGI. V was shortened by 6 bases and J by 9 bases, with 15 bases between the two germline ends. The CDR3 totals 13 residues. In DNA form, the CDR3 reads TGTGCCAGCAGCGTAAGGGGGGGATCTGAGCAGTTCTTC. Its translation: CASSVRGGSEQFF.

The chain employs TRBV4-3 and TRBJ2-7, with 7 bases identical to TRBD1. The germline CDR1 and CDR2 sequences are LGHNA and YSLEER. J was trimmed by 9 bases and V by 3 bases; bases with no gene match: 8. This CDR3 is built from 13 residues. This CDR3 reads CASSQSRDSGQYF. CDR3 DNA: TGCGCCAGCAGCCAGAGCCGGGACAGTGGGCAGTACTTC.

This clone was observed a single time. Other DNA sequences in this specimen translate into the identical CDR3. This chain uses TRBV16 with TRBJ2-5; a possible D gene is TRBD2 (6 bases). Between the trimmed V and J ends, which lost 4 bases and 5 bases, there was a span of 14 bases. Germline loops: CDR1 KGHSY, CDR2 FQNENV. The CDR3 runs to 14 residues. CDR3 sequence (DNA): TGTGCCAGCAGCCCTCAGGCGGGGAGGGAGACCCAGTACTTC. It translates to CASSPQAGRETQYF.

V usage is TRBV29-1 and J usage is TRBJ2-3, with TRBD2 matching 14 bases. V was clipped by 6 bases and J by 6 bases; unmatched bases: 11. Germline assignment: CDR1 SQVTM and CDR2 ANQGSEA. CDR3 length: 16 amino acids. Written as DNA, the CDR3 is TGCAGCGTCCGACAGGGGAGGACTAGCGGGAGGGATACGCAGTATTTT. As protein: CSVRQGRTSGRDTQYF.

This sequence joins TRBV7-3 and TRBJ2-5; 7 nucleotides agree with TRBD1. Germline assignment: CDR1 SGHTA and CDR2 FQGTGA. The CDR3 extends over 15 amino acids. The V segment lost 5 bases and the J segment 5 bases; nucleotides outside the gene matches: 11. CDR3 nucleotide sequence: TGTGCCAGCAGCGCTACAGGGGCTAGTACGGAGACCCAGTACTTC. It specifies CASSATGASTETQYF.

The chain links TRBV29-1 to TRBJ2-3; 9 bases match TRBD1. Germline V gene lookup returns CDR1 SQVTM and CDR2 ANQGSEA. The CDR3 extends over 15 amino acids. V was clipped by 6 bases and J by 7 bases; unmatched bases: 14. CDR3 residues: CSVDSLQGAPNTQYF. The CDR3 nucleotides read TGCAGCGTGGACTCGTTACAGGGGGCGCCGAATACGCAGTATTTT.